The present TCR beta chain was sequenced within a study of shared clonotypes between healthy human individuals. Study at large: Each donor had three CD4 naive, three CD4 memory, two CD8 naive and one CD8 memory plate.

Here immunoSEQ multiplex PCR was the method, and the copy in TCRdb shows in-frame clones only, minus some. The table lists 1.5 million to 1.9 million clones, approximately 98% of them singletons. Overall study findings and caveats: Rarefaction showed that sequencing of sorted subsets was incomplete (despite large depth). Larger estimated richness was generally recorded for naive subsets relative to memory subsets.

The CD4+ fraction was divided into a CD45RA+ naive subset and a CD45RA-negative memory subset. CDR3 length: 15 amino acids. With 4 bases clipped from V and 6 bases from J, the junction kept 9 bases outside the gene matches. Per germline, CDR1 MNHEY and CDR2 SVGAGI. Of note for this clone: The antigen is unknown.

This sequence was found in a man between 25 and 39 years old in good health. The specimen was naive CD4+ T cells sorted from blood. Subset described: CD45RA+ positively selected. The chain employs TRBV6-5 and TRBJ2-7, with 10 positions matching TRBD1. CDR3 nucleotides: TGTGCCAGCAGTTTGAGGGACAGGGGAACCTTCGAGCAGTACTTC. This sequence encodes CASSLRDRGTFEQYF.